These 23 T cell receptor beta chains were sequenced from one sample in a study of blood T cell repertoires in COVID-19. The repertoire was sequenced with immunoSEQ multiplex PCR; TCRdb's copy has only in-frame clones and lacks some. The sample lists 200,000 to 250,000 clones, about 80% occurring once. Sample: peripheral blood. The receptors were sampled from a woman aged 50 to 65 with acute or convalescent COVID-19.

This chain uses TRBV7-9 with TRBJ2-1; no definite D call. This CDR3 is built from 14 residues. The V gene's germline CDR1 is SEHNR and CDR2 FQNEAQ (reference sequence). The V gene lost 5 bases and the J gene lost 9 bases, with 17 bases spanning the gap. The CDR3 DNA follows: TGTGCCAGCAGCCCGGATTCGTTTCGCGGTGAGCAGTTCTTC. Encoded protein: CASSPDSFRGEQFF.

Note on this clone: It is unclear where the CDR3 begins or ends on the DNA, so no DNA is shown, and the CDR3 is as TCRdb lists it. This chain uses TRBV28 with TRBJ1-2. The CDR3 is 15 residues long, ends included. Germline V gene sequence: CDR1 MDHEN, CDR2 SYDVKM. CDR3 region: CASSLFGSGDYGYTF.

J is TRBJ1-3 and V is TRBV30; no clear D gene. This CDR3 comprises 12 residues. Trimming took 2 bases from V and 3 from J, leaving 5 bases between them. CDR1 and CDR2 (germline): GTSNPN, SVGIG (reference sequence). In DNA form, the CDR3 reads TGTGCCTGGAGTCAGGATGGAAACACCATATATTTT. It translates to CAWSQDGNTIYF.

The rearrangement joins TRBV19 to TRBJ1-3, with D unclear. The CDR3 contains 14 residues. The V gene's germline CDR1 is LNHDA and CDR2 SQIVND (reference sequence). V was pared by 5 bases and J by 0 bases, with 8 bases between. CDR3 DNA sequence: TGTGCCAGTAGTTACGACATCTCTGGAAACACCATATATTTT. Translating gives CASSYDISGNTIYF.

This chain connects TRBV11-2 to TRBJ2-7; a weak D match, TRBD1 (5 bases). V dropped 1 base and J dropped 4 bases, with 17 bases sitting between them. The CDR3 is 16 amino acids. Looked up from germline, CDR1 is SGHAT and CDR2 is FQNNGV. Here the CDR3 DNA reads TGTGCCAGCAGCTTAGCGACAGCCCCTACACTTTACGAGCAGTACTTC. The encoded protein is CASSLATAPTLYEQYF.

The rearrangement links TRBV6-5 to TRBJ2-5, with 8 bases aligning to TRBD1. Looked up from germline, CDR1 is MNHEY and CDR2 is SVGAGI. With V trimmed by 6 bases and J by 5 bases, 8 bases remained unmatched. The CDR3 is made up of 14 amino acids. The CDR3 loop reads CASSWTGPGETQYF. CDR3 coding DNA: TGTGCCAGCAGCTGGACAGGGCCTGGGGAGACCCAGTACTTC.

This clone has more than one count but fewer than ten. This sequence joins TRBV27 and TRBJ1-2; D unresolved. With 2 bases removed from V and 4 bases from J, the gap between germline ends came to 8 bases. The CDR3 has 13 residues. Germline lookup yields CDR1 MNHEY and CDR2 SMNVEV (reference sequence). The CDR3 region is CASSLLGGYGYTF. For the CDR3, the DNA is TGTGCCAGCAGTTTACTAGGAGGCTATGGCTACACCTTC.

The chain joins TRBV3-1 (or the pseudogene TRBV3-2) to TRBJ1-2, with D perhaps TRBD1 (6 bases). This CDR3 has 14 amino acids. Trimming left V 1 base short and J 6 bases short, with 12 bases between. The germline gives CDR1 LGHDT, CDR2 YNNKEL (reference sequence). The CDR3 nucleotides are TGTGCCAGCAGCCAAGGAGGCTCAGGGGATGGCTACACCTTC. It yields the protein CASSQGGSGDGYTF.

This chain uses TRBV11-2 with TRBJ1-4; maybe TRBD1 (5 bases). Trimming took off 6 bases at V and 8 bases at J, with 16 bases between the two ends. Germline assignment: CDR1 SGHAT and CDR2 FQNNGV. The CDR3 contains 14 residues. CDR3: CASRSIRGWEKLFF. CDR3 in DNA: TGTGCCAGCAGATCTATAAGGGGCTGGGAAAAACTGTTTTTT.

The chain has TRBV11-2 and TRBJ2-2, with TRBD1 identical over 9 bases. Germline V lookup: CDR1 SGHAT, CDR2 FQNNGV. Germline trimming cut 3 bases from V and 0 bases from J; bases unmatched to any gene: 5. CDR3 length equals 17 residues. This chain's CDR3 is CASSFAGQGANTGELFF. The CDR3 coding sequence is TGTGCCAGCAGCTTCGCGGGACAGGGTGCGAACACCGGGGAGCTGTTTTTT.

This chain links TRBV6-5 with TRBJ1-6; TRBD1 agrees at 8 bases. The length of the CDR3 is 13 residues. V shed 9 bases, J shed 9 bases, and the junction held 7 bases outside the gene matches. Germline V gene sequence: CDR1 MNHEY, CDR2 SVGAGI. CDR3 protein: CASRTGPGSPLHF. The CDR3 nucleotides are TGTGCCAGTCGGACAGGGCCAGGTTCACCCCTCCACTTT.

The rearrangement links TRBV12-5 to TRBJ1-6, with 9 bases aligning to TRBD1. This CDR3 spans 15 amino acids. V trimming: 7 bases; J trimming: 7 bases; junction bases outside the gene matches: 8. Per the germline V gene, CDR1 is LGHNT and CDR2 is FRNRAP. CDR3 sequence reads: CASAQGDRANSPLHF. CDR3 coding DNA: TGTGCTAGTGCCCAAGGGGACAGGGCGAATTCACCCCTCCACTTT.

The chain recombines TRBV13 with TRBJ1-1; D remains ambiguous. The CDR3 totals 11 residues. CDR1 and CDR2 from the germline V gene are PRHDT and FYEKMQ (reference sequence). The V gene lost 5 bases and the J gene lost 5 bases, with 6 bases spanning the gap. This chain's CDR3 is CASSPRTEAFF. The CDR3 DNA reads TGTGCCAGCAGCCCCAGGACTGAAGCTTTCTTT. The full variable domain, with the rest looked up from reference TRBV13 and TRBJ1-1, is AAGVIQSPRHLIKEKRETATLKCYPIPRHDTVYWYQQGPGQDPQFLISFYEKMQSDKGSIPDRFSAQQFSDYHSELNMSSLELGDSALYFCASSPRTEAFFGQGTRLTVV.

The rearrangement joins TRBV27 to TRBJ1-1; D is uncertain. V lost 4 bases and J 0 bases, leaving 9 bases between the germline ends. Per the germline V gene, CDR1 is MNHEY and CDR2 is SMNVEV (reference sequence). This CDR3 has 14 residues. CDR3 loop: CASSSGTVNTEAFF. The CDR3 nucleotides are TGTGCCAGCAGTTCCGGTACCGTGAACACTGAAGCTTTCTTT.

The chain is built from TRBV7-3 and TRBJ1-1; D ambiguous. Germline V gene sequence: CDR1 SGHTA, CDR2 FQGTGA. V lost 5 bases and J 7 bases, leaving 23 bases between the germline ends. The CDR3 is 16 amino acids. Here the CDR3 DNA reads TGTGCCAGCAGCCATCCTCGGCAAGGAGACCTGATTGAAGCTTTCTTT. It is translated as CASSHPRQGDLIEAFF.

The CDR3 spells CASSLRTSGGGVTQYF. CDR3 nucleotide sequence: TGTGCCAGCAGCCTTAGGACTAGCGGGGGGGGCGTGACCCAGTACTTC. The V and J genes are TRBV7-2 and TRBJ2-5, with 15 bases that match TRBD2. Germline V gene sequence: CDR1 SGHTA, CDR2 FQGNSA. The V gene end was trimmed by 5 bases and the J gene end by 7 bases; junction bases not matched to a gene: 8. This CDR3 has 16 amino acids.

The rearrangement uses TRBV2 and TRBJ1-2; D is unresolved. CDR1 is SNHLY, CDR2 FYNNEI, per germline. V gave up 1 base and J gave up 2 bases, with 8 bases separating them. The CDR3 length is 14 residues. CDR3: CASSEGALNYGYTF. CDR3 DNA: TGTGCCAGCAGTGAAGGGGCTTTGAACTATGGCTACACCTTC.

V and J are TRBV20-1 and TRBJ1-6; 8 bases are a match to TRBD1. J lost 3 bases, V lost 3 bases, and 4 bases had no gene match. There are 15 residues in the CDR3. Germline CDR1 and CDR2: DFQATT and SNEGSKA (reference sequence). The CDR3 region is CSASPRGHYNSPLHF. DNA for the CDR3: TGCAGTGCTAGTCCCAGGGGGCACTATAATTCACCCCTCCACTTT.

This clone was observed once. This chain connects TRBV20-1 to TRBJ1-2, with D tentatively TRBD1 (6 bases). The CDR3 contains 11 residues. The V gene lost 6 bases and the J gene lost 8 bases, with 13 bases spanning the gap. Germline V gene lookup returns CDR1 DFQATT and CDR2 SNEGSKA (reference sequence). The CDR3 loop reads CSAQGVKGYTF. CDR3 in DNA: TGCAGTGCACAGGGAGTGAAGGGCTACACCTTC.

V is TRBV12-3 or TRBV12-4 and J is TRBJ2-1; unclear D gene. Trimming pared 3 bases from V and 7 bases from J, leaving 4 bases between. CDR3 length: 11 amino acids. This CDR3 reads CASSLENEQFF. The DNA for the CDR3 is TGTGCCAGCAGTTTGGAGAATGAGCAGTTCTTC.

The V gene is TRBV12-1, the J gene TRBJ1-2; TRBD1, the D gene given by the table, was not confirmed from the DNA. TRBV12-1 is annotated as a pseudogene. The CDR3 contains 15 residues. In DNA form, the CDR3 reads TGTGCCAGCACCCCGAGGTGGGGCCGCTACGGTGGCTACACCTTC. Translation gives CASTPRWGRYGGYTF.

CDR3 sequence (DNA): TGTGCCAGCAGCTTAGCCGTCGAAAAACTGTTTTTT. Its translation is CASSLAVEKLFF. The rearrangement links TRBV11-2 to TRBJ1-4; D uncertain. Germline V gives CDR1 SGHAT, CDR2 FQNNGV. The CDR3 has 12 amino acids. Trimming left V 1 base short and J 8 bases short, with 5 bases between.

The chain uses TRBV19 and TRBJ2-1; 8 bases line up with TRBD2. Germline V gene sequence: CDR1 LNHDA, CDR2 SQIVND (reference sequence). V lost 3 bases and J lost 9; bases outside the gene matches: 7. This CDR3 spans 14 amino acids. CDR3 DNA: TGTGCCAGTAGTATCCCCGGACTAGCTAGTGAGCAGTTCTTC. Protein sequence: CASSIPGLASEQFF.